This paragraph reports one T cell receptor beta chain. The length of the CDR3 is 16 residues. Germline V gives CDR1 SGHDN, CDR2 FVKESK. Trimming removed 4 bases at V and 7 bases at J, with 22 bases between. The data stem from a study of blood T cell repertoires in COVID-19. This table comes from immunoSEQ multiplex PCR, and its TCRdb copy is limited to in-frame clones, with some not included. The sample carries under 350,000 clones, about 85% recorded once. The chain carries TRBV14 and TRBJ2-5; D not certain. The specimen sequenced was peripheral blood. This TCR derives from a man aged 18 to 29 with active or convalescent COVID-19. The CDR3 region has the DNA TGTGCCAGCAGCCTTGCGGCCTCAAGGCCTTTCGGGACCCAGTACTTC. This gives the protein CASSLAASRPFGTQYF.